Listed below are T cell receptor beta chains from one sample, sequenced in a study of blood T cells in healthy people across ages. TCRdb re-called the 5' RACE reads through MiXCR, storing one row per CDR3 protein. The sample includes some 780,000 distinct CDR3 sequences, about 56% seen only once; the top ten take roughly 25%. Source material: blood. The receptors come from a man aged 40-50 years in good health. The CDR3 runs from the conserved cysteine through the conserved F or W. A D gene is named only where the DNA matches it firmly. Clone size is not always given. Where it is, it says once, few, many or a class for expanded clones.

>few|TRBD2|TRBJ2-1|TRBV12-3/TRBV12-4
CASSLREGDNEQFF
TGTGCCAGCAGTCTACGGGAGGGGGACAATGAGCAGTTCTTC
>-|TRBD1|TRBJ2-7|TRBV6-2/TRBV6-3
CASSLRTGSPYEQYF
TGTGCCAGCAGTTTACGGACAGGGAGTCCCTACGAGCAGTACTTC
>few|-|TRBJ2-7|TRBV5-1
CASSSVSYNEQYF
TGCGCCAGCAGCTCGGTCTCCTACAATGAGCAGTACTTC
>few|-|TRBJ2-7|TRBV7-9
CASSSGGLEQYF
TGTGCCAGCAGTTCCGGCGGTCTCGAGCAGTACTTC
>-|TRBD2|TRBJ2-5|TRBV7-2
CASSPTRLAGGQSSETQYF
TGTGCCAGCAGCCCAACCCGGCTAGCGGGAGGACAAAGCTCCGAGACCCAGTACTTC
>-|-|TRBJ1-2|TRBV7-2
CASSRGTREGYTF
TGTGCCAGCAGCCGTGGGACCAGGGAAGGCTACACCTTC
>-|TRBD1|TRBJ2-1|TRBV11-3
CASNKDRSNEQFF
TGTGCCAGCAACAAGGACAGGAGTAATGAGCAGTTCTTC
>few|-|TRBJ1-2|TRBV27
CASSGVDRNYGYTF
TGTGCCAGCAGTGGGGTAGACAGAAACTATGGCTACACCTTC
>-|TRBD1|TRBJ2-7|TRBV5-1
CASSLRSPGQTYEQYF
TGCGCCAGCAGCTTGCGTTCTCCGGGACAGACCTACGAGCAGTACTTC
>-|-|TRBJ2-3|TRBV19
CASSVRDSGTDTQYF
TGTGCCAGTAGTGTTCGGGACTCCGGCACAGATACGCAGTATTTT
>-|-|TRBJ1-2|TRBV7-8
CASSLAPAGPGGYGYTF
TGTGCCAGCAGCTTAGCTCCCGCGGGTCCTGGGGGGTATGGCTACACCTTC
>-|-|TRBJ2-7|TRBV15
CATSRDRAPSYEQYF
TGTGCCACCAGCAGAGACAGGGCTCCCTCCTACGAGCAGTACTTC
>few|-|TRBJ2-5|TRBV12-3/TRBV12-4
CASNRRSQETQYF
TGTGCCAGTAACCGGAGGTCCCAAGAGACCCAGTACTTC
>-|-|TRBJ2-1|TRBV25-1
CASSGYLASSRFF
TGTGCCAGCAGTGGATATCTAGCGTCCAGTAGGTTCTTC
>-|TRBD2|TRBJ2-2|TRBV3-1
CASSRETSGGTSGELFF
TGTGCCAGCAGCCGAGAAACTAGCGGGGGGACCTCCGGGGAGCTGTTTTTT
>few|-|TRBJ1-6|TRBV29-1
CSPLSGNSPLHF
TGCAGCCCCCTTTCGGGGAATTCACCCCTCCACTTT
>once|TRBD2|TRBJ2-3|TRBV11-2
CASSFQSGIADTQYF
TGTGCCAGCAGCTTCCAGAGCGGGATTGCAGATACGCAGTATTTT
>-|-|TRBJ1-5|TRBV10-3
CAISVGQPNQPQHF
TGTGCCATCAGTGTTGGGCAGCCCAATCAGCCCCAGCATTTT
>-|TRBD2|TRBJ2-1|TRBV20-1
CSARRLLAGILYNEQFF
TGCAGTGCTAGACGGCTACTAGCGGGAATTTTATACAATGAGCAGTTCTTC
>-|TRBD1|TRBJ1-5|TRBV12-3/TRBV12-4
CASSKTGTGGRGAQHF
TGTGCCAGCAGTAAAACCGGGACAGGGGGCCGAGGAGCCCAGCATTTT
>-|-|TRBJ1-1|TRBV20-1
CRALGDEAFF
TGCAGGGCCTTGGGGGACGAAGCTTTCTTT
>-|-|TRBJ2-5|TRBV29-1
CSVEYGVRRETQYF
TGCAGCGTTGAATATGGGGTTAGGAGAGAGACCCAGTACTTC
>-|TRBD2|TRBJ2-1|TRBV7-3
CASSLGGSGRAKYNEQFF
TGTGCCAGCAGCTTAGGGGGTAGCGGGAGGGCCAAGTACAATGAGCAGTTCTTC
>-|-|TRBJ2-7|TRBV4-3
CASSQEIGVGTLSYEQYF
TGCGCCAGCAGCCAAGAAATTGGAGTGGGAACCCTCTCCTACGAGCAGTACTTC
>few|-|TRBJ1-1|TRBV4-2
CASSQKTEAFF
TGTGCCAGCAGCCAAAAGACTGAAGCTTTCTTT
>-|-|TRBJ2-3|TRBV4-2
CASSQDATRTDTQYF
TGTGCCAGCAGCCAAGATGCAACCCGCACAGATACGCAGTATTTT
>-|-|TRBJ2-1|TRBV6-2/TRBV6-3
CASYSYNEQFF
TGTGCCAGCTACAGCTACAATGAGCAGTTCTTC
>-|-|TRBJ2-1|TRBV6-2/TRBV6-3
CASTLDPTYNEQFF
TGTGCCAGCACCCTGGACCCCACCTACAATGAGCAGTTCTTC
>-|TRBD2|TRBJ2-7|TRBV27
CASSTVAGVVHEQYF
TGTGCCAGCAGTACCGTAGCGGGAGTAGTGCACGAGCAGTACTTC
>few|TRBD1|TRBJ2-7|TRBV7-6
CASSHPLGQTYEQYF
TGTGCCAGCAGCCATCCCCTGGGACAGACCTACGAGCAGTACTTC
>few|-|TRBJ2-3|TRBV24-1
CATQTGTDTQYF
TGTGCCACCCAAACGGGAACAGATACGCAGTATTTT
>-|-|TRBJ2-7|TRBV20-1
CSVYWLGKQYF
TGCAGTGTCTATTGGCTCGGGAAGCAGTACTTC
>many|TRBD1|TRBJ1-1|TRBV29-1
CSVVKGAGNTEAFF
TGCAGCGTTGTTAAGGGGGCAGGGAACACTGAAGCTTTCTTT
>few|TRBD2|TRBJ2-3|TRBV11-2
CASSQGLAGGDTQYF
TGTGCCAGCAGCCAAGGACTAGCGGGGGGAGATACGCAGTATTTT
>-|-|TRBJ2-7|TRBV11-1
CASSPGQFLSYEQYF
TGTGCCAGCAGCCCTGGACAGTTCCTCTCCTACGAGCAGTACTTC
>-|-|TRBJ2-3|TRBV21-1
CASSKRSGRVGPDTQYF
TGTGCCAGCAGCAAGAGATCCGGGAGGGTGGGACCAGATACGCAGTATTTT
>few|-|TRBJ2-1|TRBV29-1
CSVTGQTYNEQFF
TGCAGCGTAACTGGACAGACCTACAATGAGCAGTTCTTC
>few|-|TRBJ2-5|TRBV20-1
CSARGPTGVIETQYF
TGCAGTGCTAGAGGTCCGACAGGTGTAATTGAGACCCAGTACTTC
>-|-|TRBJ2-4|TRBV7-9
CASSLAGPQYF
TGTGCCAGCAGCTTAGCGGGGCCACAGTACTTC
>few|-|TRBJ1-5|TRBV12-3/TRBV12-4
CASSFEGHSNQPQHF
TGTGCCAGCAGTTTCGAGGGACATAGCAATCAGCCCCAGCATTTT
>-|TRBD2|TRBJ2-5|TRBV7-9
CASNDLTGLAEETQYF
TGTGCCAGCAATGATCTAACGGGACTAGCGGAAGAGACCCAGTACTTC
>-|TRBD2|TRBJ2-1|TRBV7-9
CASSRGLADREFF
TGTGCCAGCAGCCGGGGACTAGCGGACAGGGAGTTCTTC
>-|-|TRBJ2-7|TRBV29-1
CSVLSGRYYEQYF
TGCAGCGTTTTGTCGGGAAGGTACTACGAGCAGTACTTC
>-|-|TRBJ1-2|TRBV7-2
CASSPPIDYGYTF
TGTGCCAGCAGCCCCCCTATTGATTATGGCTACACCTTC
>once|-|TRBJ2-3|TRBV2
CASTAGHTADTQYF
TGTGCCAGCACGGCAGGACACACGGCAGATACGCAGTATTTT
>few|-|TRBJ2-7|TRBV27
CASSPYFSGQEPYEQYF
TGTGCCAGCAGCCCCTATTTTTCGGGACAAGAACCCTACGAGCAGTACTTC
>few|TRBD1|TRBJ2-5|TRBV27
CASSPDRGWETQYF
TGTGCTAGCAGTCCAGACAGGGGTTGGGAGACCCAGTACTTC
>-|-|TRBJ2-6|TRBV2
CASSLKSSSGANVLTF
TGTGCCAGCAGTCTTAAATCTTCATCTGGGGCCAACGTCCTGACTTTC
>-|-|TRBJ1-1|TRBV29-1
CSVQGRQGNTEAFF
TGCAGCGTTCAGGGACGCCAGGGGAACACTGAAGCTTTCTTT
>-|TRBD1|TRBJ1-2|TRBV7-9
CASSSNRGPTYGYTF
TGTGCCAGCAGCTCCAATAGGGGGCCGACCTATGGCTACACCTTC
>-|-|TRBJ2-3|TRBV9
CASSVVGGNTDTQYF
TGTGCCAGCAGCGTAGTTGGCGGGAACACAGATACGCAGTATTTT
>-|-|TRBJ2-7|TRBV3-1
CASSQDVGDTYEQYF
TGTGCCAGCAGCCAAGATGTGGGGGACACCTACGAGCAGTACTTC